These 11 T cell receptor beta chains share one sample of origin, sequenced in a study of blood T cell repertoires in COVID-19. Profiling relied on immunoSEQ multiplex PCR, and the TCRdb table lists in-frame clones only, not all of them. The data show 50,000 to 70,000 clones, roughly 70% seen once. Material: PBMCs or T cells enriched from blood (not recorded which). All receptors derive from a woman in her sixties who had been exposed to COVID-19.

CDR3 amino acids: CSVMGLASESTDTQYF. CDR3 in DNA: TGCAGCGTTATGGGGCTTGCTAGCGAGAGCACAGATACGCAGTATTTT. The chain has TRBV29-1 and TRBJ2-3; tentatively, D is TRBD2 (6 bases). The CDR3 has 16 residues. CDR1 SQVTM and CDR2 ANQGSEA come from the germline V gene. V lost 5 bases, J lost 0 bases, and 18 bases lay in between.

V gene TRBV5-1 combines with J gene TRBJ2-5; D perhaps matches TRBD1 (6 bases). The CDR3 has 14 residues. Germline lookup yields CDR1 SGHRS and CDR2 YFSETQ. Trimming removed 5 bases from V and 2 bases from J, with 13 bases in between. The CDR3 nucleotides read TGCGCCAGCAGGTTCACAGGGAGACAAGAGACCCAGTACTTC. This codes for CASRFTGRQETQYF. Full variable domain (remainder filled in from reference TRBV5-1 and TRBJ2-5): KAGVTQTPRYLIKTRGQQVTLSCSPISGHRSVSWYQQTPGQGLQFLFEYFSETQRNKGNFPGRFSGRQFSNSRSEMNVSTLELGDSALYLCASRFTGRQETQYFGPGTRLLVL.

The chain is built from TRBV6-6 and TRBJ1-6, with D hard to call. Germline CDR1 reads MNHNY; CDR2 reads SVGAGI (reference sequence). With 6 bases removed from V and 0 bases from J, the gap between germline ends came to 9 bases. The CDR3 sequence is 15 residues long. CDR3: CASSAASSYNSPLHF. DNA for the CDR3: TGTGCCAGCAGCGCCGCGAGCTCCTATAATTCACCCCTCCACTTT.

The J gene is TRBJ1-1, the V gene TRBV2, with unresolved D. CDR3 length: 14 residues. The V end lost 2 bases, the J end lost 1 base, and 8 bases lay between the germline ends. Germline CDR1 and CDR2: SNHLY and FYNNEI. CDR3 loop: CASSEIAGNTEAFF. The CDR3 region has the DNA TGTGCCAGCAGTGAAATAGCCGGGAACACTGAAGCTTTCTTT.

This clone has a handful of counts. The V call is TRBV7-3, the J call TRBJ2-1; TRBD2 agrees at 13 bases. Germline V CDR1 and CDR2: SGHTA, FQGTGA. Trimming cost V 5 bases and J 5 bases; bases outside gene matches: 3. This CDR3 region has 15 residues. CDR3 sequence reads: CASSRLAGGDNEQFF. The CDR3 DNA follows: TGTGCCAGCAGCCGACTAGCGGGGGGAGACAATGAGCAGTTCTTC.

The chain employs TRBV7-2 and TRBJ1-4; a possible D gene is TRBD1 (6 bases). This CDR3 has 14 residues. Germline V CDR1 and CDR2: SGHTA, FQGNSA. The V end lost 2 bases, the J end lost 12 bases, and 16 bases lay between the germline ends. The CDR3 reads CASSLRTDISELFF. The CDR3 region has the DNA TGTGCCAGCAGCTTAAGGACAGACATATCCGAACTGTTTTTT.

The gene calls are TRBV7-3 and TRBJ2-2, with no clear D. This CDR3 has 13 amino acids. The germline gives CDR1 SGHTA, CDR2 FQGTGA. V was shortened by 2 bases and J by 5 bases, with 6 bases between the two germline ends. CDR3 nucleotides: TGTGCCAGCAGCTTACTGCGGACCGGGGAGCTGTTTTTT. Amino acid sequence: CASSLLRTGELFF.

The chain is built from TRBV28 and TRBJ1-5; perhaps TRBD1 as D (5 bases). The CDR3 runs 14 residues. Trimming pared 4 bases from V and 9 bases from J, leaving 16 bases between. Germline CDR1 and CDR2: MDHEN and SYDVKM. This CDR3 is CASSSRVGIMPQHF. The CDR3 DNA follows: TGTGCCAGCAGTTCCAGGGTTGGAATTATGCCCCAGCATTTT.

The V call is TRBV27, the J call TRBJ1-4; weak D call: TRBD1 (5 bases). Trimming stripped 6 bases from V and 2 bases from J, with 16 bases between. Germline CDR1 and CDR2: MNHEY and SMNVEV (reference sequence). CDR3 length: 16 amino acids. The CDR3, as DNA: TGTGCCAGCAGACACAGGCTCTTAGACACTAATGAAAAACTGTTTTTT. Its protein product is CASRHRLLDTNEKLFF. Complete variable domain (other parts from reference TRBV27 and TRBJ1-4): EAQVTQNPRYLITVTGKKLTVTCSQNMNHEYMSWYRQDPGLGLRQIYYSMNVEVTDKGDVPEGYKVSRKEKRNFPLILESPSPNQTSLYFCASRHRLLDTNEKLFFGSGTQLSVL.

This sequence joins TRBV5-1 and TRBJ2-2, with 7 bases aligning to TRBD2. With V trimmed by 4 bases and J by 4 bases, 16 bases remained unmatched. The germline V gene has CDR1 SGHRS and CDR2 YFSETQ. CDR3 length: 18 residues. CDR3 loop: CASSRHERGAVRTGELFF. DNA for the CDR3: TGCGCCAGCAGCCGACACGAGCGGGGAGCCGTTCGCACCGGGGAGCTGTTTTTT.

The CDR3 coding sequence is TGTGCCCGTGCACCCACATACCAAGAGACCCAGTACTTC. It is translated as CARAPTYQETQYF. The gene calls are TRBV6-9 and TRBJ2-5, with D unresolved. Trimming took 11 bases from V and 0 from J, leaving 13 bases between them. This CDR3 comprises 13 residues. CDR1 is MNHGY and CDR2 is SVAAGI in the germline V gene.